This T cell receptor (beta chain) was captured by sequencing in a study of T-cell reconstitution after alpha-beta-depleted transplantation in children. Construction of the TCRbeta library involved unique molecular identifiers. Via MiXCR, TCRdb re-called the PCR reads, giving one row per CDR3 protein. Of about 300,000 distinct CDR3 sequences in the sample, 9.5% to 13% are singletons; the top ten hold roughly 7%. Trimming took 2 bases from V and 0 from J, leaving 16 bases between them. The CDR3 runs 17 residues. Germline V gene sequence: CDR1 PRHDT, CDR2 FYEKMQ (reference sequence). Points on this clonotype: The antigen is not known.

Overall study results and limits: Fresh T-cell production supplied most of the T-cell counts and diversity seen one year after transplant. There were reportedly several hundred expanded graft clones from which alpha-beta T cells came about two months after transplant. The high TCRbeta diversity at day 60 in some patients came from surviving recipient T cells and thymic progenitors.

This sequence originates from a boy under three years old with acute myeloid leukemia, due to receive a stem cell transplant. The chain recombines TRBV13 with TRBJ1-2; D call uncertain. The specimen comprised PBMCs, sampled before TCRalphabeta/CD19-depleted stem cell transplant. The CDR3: CASSLTILVGTNYGYTF. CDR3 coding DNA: TGTGCCAGCAGCTTAACCATCCTGGTAGGAACTAACTATGGCTACACCTTC.